The 16 T cell receptor beta chains given below trace back to one sample, sequenced in a study of cytomegalovirus exposure and HLA in healthy donors. Primers: 60 Vbeta forward and 13 Jbeta reverse. Sequenced by immunoSEQ multiplex PCR; TCRdb stores in-frame clones only, minus some. This sample has roughly 100,000 clones, with 76% found just once. Sequencing was performed on PBMCs. Receptors were obtained from a man between 40 and 49 years old in good health and CMV-seropositive.

This chain joins TRBV7-9 and TRBJ2-5; TRBD2 agrees at 10 bases. Germline assignment: CDR1 SEHNR and CDR2 FQNEAQ (reference sequence). CDR3 length: 15 residues. Losses at the gene ends were 6 bases for V and 5 bases for J; bases not matched to a gene: 9. The CDR3 region has the DNA TGTGCCAGCAGGATAGCGGGAGGTGTTTGGGAGACCCAGTACTTC. Its translation is CASRIAGGVWETQYF.

The V call is TRBV25-1, the J call TRBJ1-6; TRBD1 matches at 8 bases. Germline CDR1 and CDR2: MGHDK and SYGVNS. The CDR3 runs to 16 residues. Trimming at V came to 0 bases and at J to 18 bases, leaving 16 bases not matched to a gene. The CDR3 is CASSEYTVTGEFTPHF. DNA of the CDR3: TGTGCCAGCAGTGAATATACTGTGACAGGGGAGTTCACCCCCCACTTT.

The chain links TRBV6-6 to TRBJ1-1; perhaps TRBD1 as D (5 bases). The CDR3 length is 14 residues. The germline CDR1 and CDR2 sequences are MNHNY and SVGAGI (reference sequence). V gave up 5 bases and J gave up 2 bases, with 12 bases separating them. CDR3 in amino acids: CASSLLDTNTEAFF. The CDR3 coding sequence is TGTGCCAGCAGTCTCCTGGACACAAACACTGAAGCTTTCTTT.

This sequence joins TRBV6-5 and TRBJ2-1; D might be TRBD2 (6 bases). This CDR3 has 13 amino acids. V gave up 8 bases and J gave up 5 bases, with 13 bases separating them. Germline CDR1 reads MNHEY; CDR2 reads SVGAGI. The CDR3 here is CASQEGSDNEQFF. The DNA of the CDR3 is TGTGCCAGCCAGGAGGGATCCGACAATGAGCAGTTCTTC.

This clone came up a few times. The V call is TRBV9, the J call TRBJ2-1, with 7 bases fitting TRBD2. The J segment lost 4 bases and the V segment lost 0 bases, leaving 7 bases of the junction unmatched. The CDR3 runs 16 residues. Per the germline V gene, CDR1 is SGDLS and CDR2 is YYNGEE. The CDR3 nucleotides are TGTGCCAGCAGCGTAGCTCGGACTAGTCGTTACAATGAGCAGTTCTTC. Translating gives CASSVARTSRYNEQFF. Combining the CDR3 with reference TRBV9 and TRBJ2-1 gives the whole variable domain DSGVTQTPKHLITATGQRVTLRCSPRSGDLSVYWYQQSLDQGLQFLIQYYNGEERAKGNILERFSAQQFPDLHSELNLSSLELGDSALYFCASSVARTSRYNEQFFGPGTRLTVL.

The V and J genes are TRBV5-8 and TRBJ2-5; the D is unclear. Germline V gene data show CDR1 as SGHTS and CDR2 as YDEGEE. This CDR3 is built from 14 residues. The V end was cut by 5 bases, the J end by 5 bases, with 16 bases between. CDR3 DNA sequence: TGTGCCAGCAGGGCGCTCGGGTTTGGGGAGACCCAGTACTTC. Amino acids: CASRALGFGETQYF.

DNA of the CDR3: TGTGCCAGCACACTAGCGGGTAGAGATCCAGATACGCAGTATTTT. Translated: CASTLAGRDPDTQYF. This sequence joins TRBV25-1 and TRBJ2-3; 9 bases are a match to TRBD2. Trimming took 7 bases from V and 4 from J; bases not matched to a gene: 9. Germline lookup yields CDR1 MGHDK and CDR2 SYGVNS. CDR3 length equals 15 residues.

This clone was seen a few times. The rearrangement links TRBV28 to TRBJ2-7, with 9 bases lining up with TRBD1. Germline V gene data show CDR1 as MDHEN and CDR2 as SYDVKM. The CDR3 runs to 16 residues. J lost 9 bases, V lost 2 bases, and 14 bases had no gene match. CDR3 loop: CASSLPGQGLLVGQYF. The DNA for the CDR3 is TGTGCCAGCAGTTTACCCGGACAGGGGTTGCTGGTAGGGCAGTACTTC.

This clone was observed once. Other DNA sequences in the same sample also yield this CDR3. The chain employs TRBV18 and TRBJ2-7, with TRBD1 matching 8 bases. CDR1 is KGHSH and CDR2 is LQKENI in the germline V gene. The CDR3 has 14 amino acids. Germline trimming cut 3 bases from V and 1 base from J; bases unmatched to any gene: 2. CDR3 DNA sequence: TGTGCCAGCTCACCCGGGACAGGATCCTACGAGCAGTACTTC. The encoded protein is CASSPGTGSYEQYF.

The rearrangement uses TRBV5-4 and TRBJ2-7; 7 nucleotides agree with TRBD2. Losses at the gene ends were 4 bases for V and 2 bases for J; bases not matched to a gene: 9. This CDR3 has 15 residues. Germline V gives CDR1 SGHNT, CDR2 YYREEE (reference sequence). The CDR3 sequence is CASSRSGDLAYEQYF. CDR3 nucleotides: TGTGCCAGCAGCCGGAGCGGGGACCTCGCCTACGAGCAGTACTTC.

This rearrangement joins TRBV9 to TRBJ1-2; D unclear. Germline values: CDR1 SGDLS, CDR2 YYNGEE. This CDR3 spans 14 amino acids. V gave up 0 bases and J gave up 8 bases, with 14 bases separating them. The chain's CDR3 is CASSVGTARRGYTF. The CDR3 coding sequence is TGTGCCAGCAGCGTAGGGACTGCCCGCCGAGGCTACACCTTC.

This chain connects TRBV4-1 to TRBJ1-2, with 7 bases aligning to TRBD1. In germline, CDR1 is MGHRA, CDR2 YSYEKL. V shed 1 base, J shed 2 bases, and the junction held 7 bases outside the gene matches. The CDR3 loop spans 16 amino acids. CDR3 nucleotides: TGCGCCAGCAGCCAAGGAGTTTCGGGACAGAACTATGGCTACACCTTC. Its translation: CASSQGVSGQNYGYTF.

Worth noting for this clone: One end of the junction varies from germline; a read error may be responsible. The chain has TRBV15 and TRBJ2-4; maybe TRBD2 (5 bases). Looked up from germline, CDR1 is LNHNV and CDR2 is YYDKDF (reference sequence). This CDR3 is built from 16 residues. The CDR3 region is CATSRVGSGTKNSQYF. The CDR3 DNA sequence: TGTGCCACCAGCAGAGTTGGTTCGGGAACCAAAAACAGTCAGTACTTC. Using reference TRBV15 and TRBJ2-4 for the parts outside the CDR3, the full variable domain is DAMVIQNPRYQVTQFGKPVTLSCSQTLNHNVMYWYQQKSSQAPKLLFHYYDKDFNNEADTPDNFQSRRPNTSFCFLDIRSPGLGDTAMYLCATSRVGSGTKNSQYFGAGTRLSVL.

This sequence joins TRBV30 and TRBJ1-2; TRBD1 aligns across 7 bases. V trimming: 3 bases; J trimming: 3 bases; junction bases outside the gene matches: 10. CDR3 length: 15 residues. Germline V gene data show CDR1 as GTSNPN and CDR2 as SVGIG (reference sequence). Here the CDR3 DNA reads TGTGCCTGGAGGGAGAGAACGGACAGGTACTATGGCTACACCTTC. Residues: CAWRERTDRYYGYTF. The full variable domain, its missing parts supplied by reference TRBV30 and TRBJ1-2, is SQTIHQWPATLVQPVGSPLSLECTVEGTSNPNLYWYRQAAGRGLQLLFYSVGIGQISSEVPQNLSASRPQDRQFILSSKKLLLSDSGFYLCAWRERTDRYYGYTFGSGTRLTVV.

The chain is built from TRBV7-8 and TRBJ2-3; 10 bases map to TRBD2. V gave up 5 bases and J gave up 4 bases; unmatched junction bases: 9. Germline V gene lookup returns CDR1 SGHVS and CDR2 FQNEAQ. CDR3 length: 16 residues. The DNA for the CDR3 is TGTGCCAGCAGCCCTCAACTAGCGGGATCCTCAGATACGCAGTATTTT. Its protein product is CASSPQLAGSSDTQYF.

The gene calls are TRBV5-8 and TRBJ1-1; 7 bases fit TRBD1. Per the germline V gene, CDR1 is SGHTS and CDR2 is YDEGEE. The V segment lost 5 bases and the J segment 3 bases; nucleotides outside the gene matches: 13. The CDR3 has 16 amino acids. The CDR3 protein is CASRDIRQGIDTEAFF. The DNA of the CDR3 is TGTGCCAGCAGGGACATACGACAGGGTATCGACACTGAAGCTTTCTTT. Combining the CDR3 with reference TRBV5-8 and TRBJ1-1 gives the whole variable domain EAGVTQSPTHLIKTRGQQATLRCSPISGHTSVYWYQQALGLGLQFLLWYDEGEERNRGNFPPRFSGRQFPNYSSELNVNALELEDSALYLCASRDIRQGIDTEAFFGQGTRLTVV.